These T cell receptor beta chains were read from a single sample in a study of blood T cell repertoires in COVID-19. Sequencing was performed with immunoSEQ multiplex PCR; in TCRdb, only in-frame clones are kept and a portion is missing. The sample holds around 230,000 clones, around four fifths seen once. Sample: peripheral blood. Receptors were obtained from a woman aged 35 to 49 with active or convalescent COVID-19. CDR3s include the opening cysteine and the closing phenylalanine or tryptophan. A D gene is named only where the DNA matches it firmly.

13 | TRBJ2-5 | TRBV5-1 | NA | TGCGCCAGCAGCTCCCAACGGGAAGAGACCCAGTACTTC | CASSSQREETQYF
14 | TRBJ2-4 | TRBV27 | TRBD2 | TGTGCCAGCAGTTTTAGCGGGGGAAAGAACATTCAGTACTTC | CASSFSGGKNIQYF
13 | TRBJ2-3 | TRBV11-2 | TRBD1 | TGTGCCAGCTGGACAGGGGGCGTGGATACGCAGTATTTT | CASWTGGVDTQYF
18 | TRBJ2-2 | TRBV3-1/TRBV3-2 | TRBD2 | TGTGCCAGCAGCCAAGGACCCAGGACGGGACTAGCGGGCGGGGAGCTGTTTTTT | CASSQGPRTGLAGGELFF
13 | TRBJ1-1 | TRBV9 | NA | TGTGCCAGCAGCGTAGGGCCTGGCACTGAAGCTTTCTTT | CASSVGPGTEAFF
14 | TRBJ1-1 | TRBV21-1 | NA | TGTGCCAGCAGCAAAGTGGGCCCCTGCTACGAGGCTTTCTTT | CASSKVGPCYEAFF
14 | TRBJ1-1 | TRBV9 | NA | TGTGCCAGCAGCGGTCTCAGTCGTAACACTGAAGCTTTCTTT | CASSGLSRNTEAFF
13 | TRBJ1-2 | TRBV12-3/TRBV12-4 | NA | TGTGCCAGCAGCCGGCTCGGGGGGTATGGCTACACCTTC | CASSRLGGYGYTF
14 | TRBJ1-3 | TRBV11-2 | TRBD1 | TGTGCCAGCAGCATTGACAGGGGTGGAAACACCATATATTTT | CASSIDRGGNTIYF
11 | TRBJ1-1 | TRBV29-1 | NA | TGCAGCGTTCTAGCGAACACTGAAGCTTTCTTT | CSVLANTEAFF
12 | TRBJ1-5 | TRBV30 | NA | TGTGCCTGGAGTCACAGGAATCAGCCCCAGCATTTT | CAWSHRNQPQHF